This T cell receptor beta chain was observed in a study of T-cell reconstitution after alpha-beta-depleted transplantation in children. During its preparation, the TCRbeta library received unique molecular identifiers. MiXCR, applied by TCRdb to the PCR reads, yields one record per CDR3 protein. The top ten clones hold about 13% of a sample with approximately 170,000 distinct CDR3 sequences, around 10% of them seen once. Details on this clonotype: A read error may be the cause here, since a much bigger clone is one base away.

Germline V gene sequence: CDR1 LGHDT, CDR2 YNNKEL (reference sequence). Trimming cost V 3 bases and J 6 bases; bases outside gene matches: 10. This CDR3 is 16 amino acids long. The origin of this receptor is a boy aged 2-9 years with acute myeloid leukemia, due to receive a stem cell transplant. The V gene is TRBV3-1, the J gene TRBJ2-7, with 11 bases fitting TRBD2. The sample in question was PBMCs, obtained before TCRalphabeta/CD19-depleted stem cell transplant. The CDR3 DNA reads TGTGCCAGCAGCCATAGCCTAACTAGCGGGAGTGCCGAGCAGTACTTC. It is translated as CASSHSLTSGSAEQYF.